By frequency in the sample, the clone carrying this T cell receptor (beta chain) is medium-sized. The data originate from a study of blood T cell repertoires in COVID-19. Study in general: Sources were T cells, B-cell-depleted T cells, or PBMCs; the material itself was cDNA or gDNA.

Original processing methods: It was from reference gene primer amplification that nucleated cell counts were estimated. Assay: immunoSEQ multiplex PCR; the TCRdb copy retains only in-frame clones and omits some. V, J and clone size were drawn from that table, and D and trimming were deduced from the DNA. The sample lists fewer than 300,000 clones, 90% to 95% occurring once. The Seattle patients, enrolled during active infection, were followed longitudinally. Sequences were obtained from peripheral blood. The TCR was taken from a woman under 40 with COVID-19, enrolled during active disease.

The CDR3 loop is CASSPGQATEAFF. In DNA, the CDR3 is TGTGCCAGCTCACCTGGACAGGCCACTGAAGCTTTCTTT. The gene calls are TRBV18 and TRBJ1-1; 7 bases align to TRBD1. Germline CDR1 reads KGHSH; CDR2 reads LQKENI. This CDR3 contains 13 residues. With 3 bases clipped from V and 4 bases from J, the junction kept 2 bases outside the gene matches. Complete variable domain (other parts from reference TRBV18 and TRBJ1-1): NAGVMQNPRHLVRRRGQEARLRCSPMKGHSHVYWYRQLPEEGLKFMVYLQKENIIDESGMPKERFSAEFPKEGPSILRIQQVVRGDSAAYFCASSPGQATEAFFGQGTRLTVV.